One sample yielded the 25 T cell receptor beta chains listed below, sequenced in a study of OX40 agonist ivuxolimab in advanced cancers. Only in-frame clones appear in the TCRdb table, and some are missing; sequencing was by immunoSEQ multiplex PCR. The table includes 75,000 to 95,000 clones, 90% to 95% detected once. The specimen comprised CD4+ or CD8+ T cells sorted from blood, sampled in a trial of the OX40 agonist ivuxolimab. Receptors originate from an adult with an advanced solid tumor such as melanoma, head and neck, liver or kidney cancer.

V is TRBV9 and J is TRBJ1-4; 7 bases are a match to TRBD1. The V gene end was trimmed by 3 bases and the J gene end by 1 base; junction bases not matched to a gene: 3. The CDR3 spans 15 residues. The V gene's germline CDR1 is SGDLS and CDR2 YYNGEE. CDR3 region: CASSETGLTNEKLFF. CDR3 nucleotides: TGTGCCAGCAGCGAGACAGGGTTAACTAATGAAAAACTGTTTTTT. Together with reference TRBV9 and TRBJ1-4, the CDR3 gives the full variable domain: DSGVTQTPKHLITATGQRVTLRCSPRSGDLSVYWYQQSLDQGLQFLIQYYNGEERAKGNILERFSAQQFPDLHSELNLSSLELGDSALYFCASSETGLTNEKLFFGSGTQLSVL.

The chain has TRBV7-2 and TRBJ2-5, with D possibly TRBD2 on 5 matching bases. V lost 7 bases and J 7 bases, leaving 10 bases between the germline ends. This CDR3 comprises 11 residues. Looked up from germline, CDR1 is SGHTA and CDR2 is FQGNSA. As DNA, the CDR3 is TGTGCCAGCACGGGATGGGGGACCCAGTACTTC. It codes for CASTGWGTQYF.

The chain combines TRBV11-3 with TRBJ2-2; D unresolved. V was shortened by 5 bases and J by 5 bases, with 6 bases between the two germline ends. The germline CDR1 and CDR2 sequences are SGHNT and YENEEA. This CDR3 is 12 amino acids long. The CDR3 loop reads CASSRITGELFF. The CDR3 coding sequence is TGTGCCAGCAGCCGCATTACCGGGGAGCTGTTTTTT. Variable domain in full (rest from reference TRBV11-3 and TRBJ2-2): EAGVVQSPRYKIIEKKQPVAFWCNPISGHNTLYWYLQNLGQGPELLIRYENEEAVDDSQLPKDRFSAERLKGVDSTLKIQPAELGDSAVYLCASSRITGELFFGEGSRLTVL.

The chain has TRBV29-1 and TRBJ1-1; possible D gene TRBD1, 6 bases. Germline values: CDR1 SQVTM, CDR2 ANQGSEA. With 5 bases removed from V and 4 bases from J, the gap between germline ends came to 20 bases. The length of the CDR3 is 15 residues. CDR3 sequence (DNA): TGCAGCGTTCTGGGAACGACGAGGGGGTCCACTGAAGCTTTCTTT. Translation gives CSVLGTTRGSTEAFF.

The chain uses TRBV11-2 and TRBJ2-7, with D perhaps given as TRBD1 or TRBD2 (7 bases each). The germline V and J ends were trimmed by 1 base and 1 base, with 17 bases remaining between them. This CDR3 contains 17 residues. CDR1 and CDR2 (germline): SGHAT, FQNNGV. The CDR3 coding sequence is TGTGCCAGCAGCTTAGCTGTCCAGGGGGGGCCTTCCTACGAGCAGTACTTC. It codes for CASSLAVQGGPSYEQYF.

V usage is TRBV30 and J usage is TRBJ2-7; possible D gene TRBD2, 5 bases. V gave up 0 bases and J gave up 5 bases, with 8 bases separating them. The CDR3 is made up of 12 amino acids. CDR1 is GTSNPN and CDR2 is SVGIG in the germline V gene (reference sequence). The CDR3 is CAWSVRGDEQYF. As DNA, the CDR3 is TGTGCCTGGAGTGTACGGGGAGACGAGCAGTACTTC.

CDR3 protein: CASSPRLAGTYNEQFF. In DNA, the CDR3 is TGTGCCAGCAGCCCCCGACTAGCGGGGACGTACAATGAGCAGTTCTTC. This chain uses TRBV9 with TRBJ2-1; TRBD2 matches at 11 bases. V was pared by 4 bases and J by 4 bases, with 7 bases of the junction left unmatched. The CDR3 consists of 16 residues. Germline assignment: CDR1 SGDLS and CDR2 YYNGEE.

This clone has only a few counts. V and J are TRBV10-3 and TRBJ1-6, with D perhaps TRBD1 (6 bases). V was pared by 5 bases and J by 2 bases, with 16 bases between. This CDR3 region has 17 residues. CDR1 and CDR2 (germline): ENHRY, SYGVKD. This CDR3 is CAISNTTGFAYNSPLHF. The CDR3 DNA follows: TGTGCCATCAGTAATACCACAGGGTTCGCCTATAATTCACCCCTCCACTTT.

This sequence joins TRBV5-1 and TRBJ1-1; perhaps TRBD1 as D (5 bases). CDR3 size: 15 residues. Per the germline V gene, CDR1 is SGHRS and CDR2 is YFSETQ. V lost 4 bases and J lost 4, with 17 bases in between. The CDR3 bases are TGCGCCAGCAGCCAATTGACAGTTGACATCACTGAAGCTTTCTTT. This sequence encodes CASSQLTVDITEAFF.

The chain is built from TRBV4-2 and TRBJ2-7; TRBD1 matches at 10 bases. The germline CDR1 and CDR2 sequences are LGHNA and YNFKEQ. The V and J ends lost 4 bases and 2 bases, in that order; junction bases with no gene match: 2. The CDR3 spans 14 residues. The CDR3, as DNA: TGTGCCAGCAGCCCCGGGACAGGGGCCTACGAGCAGTACTTC. It encodes CASSPGTGAYEQYF.

This chain links TRBV6-6 with TRBJ2-6; 8 bases are a match to TRBD1. The CDR3 has 15 residues. V shed 7 bases, J shed 4 bases, and the junction held 6 bases outside the gene matches. Looked up from germline, CDR1 is MNHNY and CDR2 is SVGAGI (reference sequence). In DNA, the CDR3 is TGTGCCAGCATCTCAGGGGGCTCCGGGGCCAACGTCCTGACTTTC. Protein sequence: CASISGGSGANVLTF.

This chain uses TRBV27 with TRBJ2-5; no clear D gene. Trimming removed 6 bases from V and 2 bases from J, with 16 bases in between. Germline CDR1 is MNHEY and CDR2 is SMNVEV (reference sequence). The CDR3 is 15 residues long. The DNA of the CDR3 is TGTGCCAGCAGCCGATTGGGTAAGGGACAAGAGACCCAGTACTTC. Residues: CASSRLGKGQETQYF.

The V and J genes are TRBV11-1 and TRBJ2-1, with 10 bases aligning to TRBD2. V lost 1 base and J lost 9; bases outside the gene matches: 6. The germline V gene encodes CDR1 SGHAT and CDR2 FQDESV (reference sequence). This CDR3 has 15 residues. The CDR3 DNA reads TGTGCCAGCAGCTTAGGAGCGGGAGGGATCGGTGAGCAGTTCTTC. Protein product: CASSLGAGGIGEQFF.

The chain employs TRBV4-2 and TRBJ2-1; D not certain. The CDR3 is 17 amino acids. V shed 0 bases and J shed 3 bases, with 15 bases lying between them. Germline loops: CDR1 LGHNA, CDR2 YNFKEQ. CDR3 sequence reads: CASSQDGARGFYNEQFF. The CDR3 DNA reads TGTGCCAGCAGCCAAGACGGAGCGCGTGGGTTCTACAATGAGCAGTTCTTC.

V and J are TRBV6-1 and TRBJ1-2; D is uncertain. This CDR3 region has 14 residues. Trimming removed 6 bases at V and 4 bases at J, with 15 bases between. From germline, CDR1 is MNHNS and CDR2 SASEGT. CDR3: CASSSGQNSYGYTF. In DNA, the CDR3 is TGTGCCAGCAGCTCGGGCCAGAATTCCTATGGCTACACCTTC.

The V call is TRBV6-1, the J call TRBJ2-5, with 8 nucleotides matching TRBD1. In germline, CDR1 is MNHNS, CDR2 SASEGT. The CDR3 length is 16 residues. The ends lost 0 bases at V and 2 bases at J; junction bases unmatched: 5. The CDR3 sequence is CASSEAWQGAQETQYF. The CDR3 DNA follows: TGTGCCAGCAGTGAAGCATGGCAGGGGGCTCAAGAGACCCAGTACTTC.

J is TRBJ2-5 and V is TRBV5-1, with 8 bases fitting TRBD1. Trimming at V came to 5 bases and at J to 5 bases, leaving 8 bases not matched to a gene. Germline V gene lookup returns CDR1 SGHRS and CDR2 YFSETQ. CDR3 length: 14 amino acids. The CDR3 DNA reads TGCGCCAGCAGTCGGGCAGGGGGCGCGGAGACCCAGTACTTC. Amino acid sequence: CASSRAGGAETQYF.

This clone has only a few counts. The chain joins TRBV7-3 to TRBJ2-1; 8 nucleotides align to TRBD2. The trim removed 5 bases at V and 12 bases at J, leaving 9 bases unmatched. Germline CDR1 SGHTA, CDR2 FQGTGA. The CDR3 is 13 amino acids. CDR3 loop: CASSKVAGLGQFF. DNA for the CDR3: TGTGCCAGCAGCAAGGTAGCGGGACTCGGGCAGTTCTTC.

V is TRBV27 and J is TRBJ1-6; D might be TRBD1 (6 bases). Trimming removed 0 bases at V and 9 bases at J, with 15 bases between. This CDR3 has 16 amino acids. Germline CDR1 is MNHEY and CDR2 is SMNVEV (reference sequence). As DNA, the CDR3 is TGTGCCAGCAGTTTATCGGGGGCTGGGATTGGTTCACCCCTCCACTTT. This encodes CASSLSGAGIGSPLHF.

This chain links TRBV6-9 with TRBJ2-7; D may match TRBD1 or TRBD2 (5 bases each). This CDR3 is built from 14 residues. CDR1 is MNHGY and CDR2 is SVAAGI in the germline V gene. V lost 4 bases and J 3 bases, leaving 13 bases between the germline ends. CDR3 region: CASSLGRAGYEQYF. The CDR3, as DNA: TGTGCCAGCAGTTTGGGCAGGGCGGGCTACGAGCAGTACTTC.

The CDR3 loop reads CASSLEGLAGSNEQFF. The CDR3 DNA reads TGTGCCAGCAGCTTGGAGGGACTAGCGGGGAGTAATGAGCAGTTCTTC. The V call is TRBV5-4, the J call TRBJ2-1; 13 positions match TRBD2. V shed 0 bases and J 7 bases; nucleotides not matched to a gene: 4. The CDR3 has 16 residues. Germline assignment: CDR1 SGHNT and CDR2 YYREEE (reference sequence).

The J gene is TRBJ1-1, the V gene TRBV21-1. TRBV21-1 is classified as a pseudogene. The CDR3 contains 12 residues. CDR3 bases: TGTGCCAGCAGCGGGAGAGGCACTGAAGCTTTCTTT. Translation gives CASSGRGTEAFF.

CDR3 region: CASSYRGGNSPLHF. The CDR3 bases are TGTGCCAGCAGTTACAGAGGAGGTAATTCACCCCTCCACTTT. J is TRBJ1-6 and V is TRBV6-6; D gene ambiguous. This CDR3 has 14 amino acids. Germline V gene sequence: CDR1 MNHNY, CDR2 SVGAGI (reference sequence). V dropped 2 bases and J dropped 6 bases, with 8 bases sitting between them.

J is TRBJ1-5 and V is TRBV6-1; D gene ambiguous. Per germline, CDR1 MNHNS and CDR2 SASEGT. The germline V and J ends were trimmed by 4 bases and 8 bases, with 12 bases remaining between them. This CDR3 spans 13 amino acids. The CDR3 spells CASSGQSTEPQHF. In DNA, the CDR3 is TGTGCCAGCAGTGGGCAGTCTACAGAGCCCCAGCATTTT.

V and J are TRBV15 and TRBJ1-5; no definite D call. V was clipped by 0 bases and J by 5 bases, with 11 bases between them. CDR3 length equals 15 residues. The V gene's germline CDR1 is LNHNV and CDR2 YYDKDF (reference sequence). The CDR3 DNA follows: TGTGCCACCAGCAGAGATGTCGGTGGGCATCAGCCCCAGCATTTT. It is translated as CATSRDVGGHQPQHF.